The clone carrying this T cell receptor (beta chain) came up once. In germline, CDR1 is MRHNA, CDR2 SNTAGT. V lost 7 bases, J lost 2 bases, and 21 bases lay in between. The CDR3 covers 16 residues. Clones were read by immunoSEQ multiplex PCR, and TCRdb kept only the in-frame ones, dropping some. This sample has approximately 86,000 clones; around 90% occur once, and the top ten carry more than 0.25%. The data belong to a study of OX40 agonist ivuxolimab in advanced cancers. The source material was CD4+ or CD8+ T cells sorted from blood, sampled in a trial of the OX40 agonist ivuxolimab. V usage is TRBV6-4 and J usage is TRBJ2-7; no definite D call. The clonotype originates from an adult with an advanced solid tumor such as melanoma, head and neck, liver or kidney cancer. CDR3: CASKPTPTTTTYEQYF. The CDR3 nucleotides read TGTGCCAGCAAACCCACCCCTACTACTACAACCTACGAGCAGTACTTC.